This is a list of T cell receptor beta chains from one sample in a study of blood T cell repertoires in COVID-19. Only in-frame clones appear in the TCRdb table, and some are missing; sequencing was by immunoSEQ multiplex PCR. The sample lists around 160,000 clones, 70% to 90% occurring once. Specimen: peripheral blood. The receptor set was obtained from a woman aged 40 to 50 with active or convalescent COVID-19. The CDR3 runs from the conserved cysteine through the conserved F or W. D genes are given only for firm matches. Size is omitted from some rows. Given values are once, few, many or a class for expanded clones.

once	TRBJ1-5	TRBV7-2	TRBD1	TGTGCCAGCAGCTTCGACAGGGCGCAGCCCCAGCATTTT	CASSFDRAQPQHF
NA	TRBJ2-1	TRBV28	TRBD1	TGTGCCAGCAGGCTAAGGACGTGGACAGGCCTCCTGAGTGAGCAGTTCTTC	CASRLRTWTGLLSEQFF
NA	TRBJ1-2	TRBV5-5	NA	TGTGCCAGCAGCTTGGGACAGAGCTCAGCTAACTATGGCTACACCTTC	CASSLGQSSANYGYTF
NA	TRBJ1-5	TRBV28	NA	TGTGCCAGCACCCTAACGAGACAGCTGAATCAGCCCCAGCATTTT	CASTLTRQLNQPQHF
NA	TRBJ2-7	TRBV18	NA	TGTGCCAGCTCACCTGGCACCTCTCCCTACGAGCAGTACTTC	CASSPGTSPYEQYF
few	TRBJ1-5	TRBV6-5	NA	TGTGCCAGCATAGGAGATGGAAGCAATCAGCCCCAGCATTTT	CASIGDGSNQPQHF
NA	TRBJ1-3	TRBV5-5	TRBD1	TGTGCCAGCAGCTTCGGGACAGGGGGGTATTGGTCTGGAAACACCATATATTTT	CASSFGTGGYWSGNTIYF
NA	TRBJ1-1	TRBV28	NA	TGTGCCAGCAGTTCCCCCTTAAAATCCTGGAACACTGAAGCTTTCTTT	CASSSPLKSWNTEAFF
NA	TRBJ1-2	TRBV11-2	NA	TGTGCCAGCAGTCCCACCCGCAGCTATGGCTACACCTTC	CASSPTRSYGYTF
NA	TRBJ1-6	TRBV7-9	TRBD1	TGTGCCAGCAGCCAAACCGGGACAGGGGGCAGATCCTATAATTCACCCCTCCACTTT	CASSQTGTGGRSYNSPLHF
NA	TRBJ1-1	TRBV7-9	NA	TGTGCCAGCAGCTTAAACGGGGAGAGTGAAGCTTTCTTT	CASSLNGESEAFF
NA	TRBJ2-7	TRBV4-1	NA	TGCGCCAGCAGCCAAGCCGCAGGTTCCTACGAGCAGTACTTC	CASSQAAGSYEQYF
few	TRBJ1-4	TRBV20-1	NA	TGCAGTTCCTATGGTAATGAAAAACTGTTTTTT	CSSYGNEKLFF
NA	TRBJ1-1	TRBV6-5	NA	TGTGCCAGCAGTCGGGTCTTAATGAACACTGAAGCTTTCTTT	CASSRVLMNTEAFF
NA	TRBJ1-1	TRBV13	TRBD1	TGTGCCAGCAGCGATTTCGGACAGGGTGGAACTGAAGCTTTCTTT	CASSDFGQGGTEAFF
NA	TRBJ2-7	TRBV29-1	TRBD2	TGCAGCGTTGAGGGGACTAGCGGAGAGTACTTC	CSVEGTSGEYF
NA	TRBJ2-7	TRBV24-1	NA	TGTGCCACTGCGGTGGCCTACGAGCAGTACTTC	CATAVAYEQYF
once	TRBJ2-1	TRBV28	NA	TGTGCCAGCAGTTCACAGGGTTGGACCAACAATGAGCAGTTCTTC	CASSSQGWTNNEQFF
NA	TRBJ2-2	TRBV10-3	NA	TGTGCCATCAGTGAGTCAGTTGCCAGGGCCACCGGGGAGCTGTTTTTT	CAISESVARATGELFF
NA	TRBJ2-7	TRBV4-3	TRBD2	TGCGCCAGCAGCCAAGTACGACAGGGACTAGCGAAGGACGAGCAGTACTTC	CASSQVRQGLAKDEQYF
NA	TRBJ2-3	TRBV5-1	NA	TGCGCCAGCAGCTTGGATCTGGGGCGCACAGATACGCAGTATTTT	CASSLDLGRTDTQYF
NA	TRBJ1-3	TRBV27	TRBD1	TGTGCCAGCAGAAGGACAGGGAGGGAAAACACCATATATTTT	CASRRTGRENTIYF
NA	TRBJ2-7	TRBV28	NA	TGTGCCAGCAGTTTAGGCCCATCCTACGAGCAGTACTTC	CASSLGPSYEQYF
once	TRBJ2-2	TRBV21-1	NA	TGTGCCAGCAGCAAAACCGGCCTAGCGGAGGACACCGGGGAGCTGTTTTTT	CASSKTGLAEDTGELFF
NA	TRBJ2-1	TRBV11-3	TRBD2	TGTGCCAGCAGCCGCCCGGCGGGGGGAGACGTTGAGCAGTTCTTC	CASSRPAGGDVEQFF
NA	TRBJ1-3	TRBV20-1	TRBD1	TGCAGTGCTAGTCACAGGGGCTCTGGAAACACCATATATTTT	CSASHRGSGNTIYF
NA	TRBJ2-1	TRBV11-3	TRBD2	TGTGCCAGCAGCCGGACTAGCGGGACCTACAATGAGCAGTTCTTC	CASSRTSGTYNEQFF
NA	TRBJ2-1	TRBV5-1	TRBD2	TGCGCCAGCAGCTTGGGCGCGGGAGCCTACAATGAGCAGTTCTTC	CASSLGAGAYNEQFF
NA	TRBJ1-1	TRBV27	NA	TGTGCCAGCAGTTACTGGACAAACACTGAAGCTTTCTTT	CASSYWTNTEAFF
few	TRBJ1-1	TRBV7-5	NA	TGTGCCAGAAGCTCCTCGGGGGGCGAGGGGTGCACTGAAGCTTTCTTT	CARSSSGGEGCTEAFF
NA	TRBJ1-1	TRBV5-1	TRBD1	TGCGCCAGCAGCCTCGGACAGGGGGCGCGCACTGAAGCTTTCTTT	CASSLGQGARTEAFF
few	TRBJ1-2	TRBV15	NA	TGTGCCACCAGCAGAGTAAGAGGGTATGGCTACACCTTC	CATSRVRGYGYTF
NA	TRBJ2-1	TRBV6-6	TRBD2	TGTGCCAGCAGTTACGCTCTAGCGGCACAATACAATGAGCAGTTCTTC	CASSYALAAQYNEQFF
NA	TRBJ2-7	TRBV28	TRBD2	TGTGCCAGCAGTTCTAGGCTGGTACGGGGGGGGAGCTCCTACGAGCAGTACTTC	CASSSRLVRGGSSYEQYF
NA	TRBJ1-2	TRBV4-3	NA	TGCGCCAGCAGCCTCGGGGTGACCGCCGGAGGCTACACCTTC	CASSLGVTAGGYTF
NA	TRBJ2-7	TRBV2	TRBD2	TGTGCCAGCAGTCTGACTAGCGGGAGCTCCTACGAGCAGTACTTC	CASSLTSGSSYEQYF
NA	TRBJ2-7	TRBV27	NA	TGTGCCAGCAGTTTTAGTAGCTCCTACGAGCAGTACTTC	CASSFSSSYEQYF
NA	TRBJ2-7	TRBV6-6	TRBD1	TGTGCCAGCACCACGGGTGGCAGGGGGAGCTCCTACGAGCAGTACTTC	CASTTGGRGSSYEQYF
NA	TRBJ2-7	TRBV28	NA	TGTGCCAGCAGTGCCGCCACAGGGAGCCTCGAGCAGTACTTC	CASSAATGSLEQYF
NA	TRBJ2-3	TRBV5-6	TRBD1	TGTGCCAGCAGCCGACAGGGGGCAACAGATACGCAGTATTTT	CASSRQGATDTQYF
NA	TRBJ2-3	TRBV3-1/TRBV3-2	TRBD2	TGTGCCAGCAGCCAAGCTTCTGGCGGGAGGGGGCAGTATTTT	CASSQASGGRGQYF
NA	TRBJ2-7	TRBV27	NA	TGTGCCAGCAGTTCATCAAAGGACAGTTACGAGCAGTACTTC	CASSSSKDSYEQYF
NA	TRBJ2-3	TRBV9	NA	TGTGCCAGCAGCTCGGGGCGGGACACAGATACGCAGTATTTT	CASSSGRDTDTQYF
few	TRBJ1-4	TRBV19	NA	TGTGCCAGTAGGCAGGGTAATGAAAAACTGTTTTTT	CASRQGNEKLFF
NA	TRBJ1-2	TRBV28	NA	TGTGCCAGCAGTTTATCTTTTGGCTACACCTTC	CASSLSFGYTF